What follows is one T cell receptor beta chain and its context. Its matching antigen is unknown. The sample originates from a study of cytomegalovirus exposure and HLA in healthy donors. Study as a whole: Roughly 80 million unique TCRs from HLA-typed donors made up an early data release. Across around 400 genotyped donors, about 81% landed in the Caucasian-associated ancestry cluster. Broader study findings: Later analysis placed DRB1 highest and HLA-C lowest in TCR association rates, which differed by HLA locus. Three of the chains that were CMV-associated were confirmed in vitro to be specific for CMV antigens.

PCR employed 60 Vbeta and 13 Jbeta primers. Repertoires were generated with immunoSEQ multiplex PCR, while TCRdb's copy carries only in-frame clones and drops some. This sample carries 150,000 to 200,000 clones, about 79% of them seen once, and the ten largest clones take about 14%. This CDR3 is 12 amino acids long. V was clipped by 5 bases and J by 12 bases, with 14 bases between them. The germline V gene encodes CDR1 MNHEY and CDR2 SMNVEV (reference sequence). The sample consisted of PBMCs. This receptor was obtained from a man aged 45-60 years in good health and CMV-seropositive. This chain links TRBV27 with TRBJ2-1, with D possibly matching TRBD2 (7 bases). The CDR3 coding sequence is TGTGCCAGCAGTCTCCAGGGGAGGGGGCAGTTCTTC. Its translation is CASSLQGRGQFF.